This T cell receptor beta chain comes out of a study of shared clonotypes between healthy human individuals (dated by TCRdb to about 2020). Study-wide context: A few men and two women, aged 18 to 49 years, made up the cohort. To increase sequencing depth and limit assay-specific biases, different laboratories used diverse techniques to prepare libraries and sequence TCR repertoires. For each donor, CD4 naive and CD4 memory were each run on three plates, CD8 naive on two plates, and CD8 memory on one plate. To estimate repertoire size and how much clonotype sharing occurs between individuals, the study deeply sequenced the blood TCR repertoires of five healthy adults. Between about 0.9 and 8.9 billion PBMCs per donor were obtained by leukapheresis. Overall study results and their limits: Sharing across a few donors was observed for about 5% of naive CD4, less than 4% of naive CD8, around 2.5% of memory CD4, and 0.4% of memory CD8 clonotypes. Incomplete sequencing was indicated by rarefaction of sorted-subset datasets, despite the large sequencing depth. Pairwise subsampling indicated that sequencing depth was expected to affect the degree of clonotype sharing among donors. Higher generation probabilities were observed for clonotypes shared by all four sorted-subset donors than for non-shared clonotypes. The genetic and exposure-history diversity represented was limited by the small number of donors. Larger estimated clonotype richness was generally found for naive subsets than for memory subsets. Sampling was limited to blood, and TCR repertoires in tissue likely differ from TCR repertoires in blood.

This clone was seen just once. Its antigen remains undetermined. Base qualities are not at hand, and no much larger clone is one base apart. CD8 naive samples consisted of CD45RO-negative cells that were positively selected for CCR7, yielding a CD45RA+CCR7+ population without TemRA cells. The donors were healthy, HIV-negative adults with no recently reported acute infections or vaccinations. All donors were Caucasian adults living in Nashville, Tennessee, USA. Blood was obtained by leukapheresis, after which PBMCs were separated by Ficoll-Histopaque density gradient centrifugation and cryopreserved in liquid nitrogen vapor phase. Analytical flow cytometry was used to check the purity and quantity of every magnetically sorted T cell population. Genomic DNA was isolated from each sorted fraction and quantified by UV absorbance on a Nanodrop 2000c. The CDR3 spans 18 residues, from the cysteine through the phenylalanine. Solely the CDR3 DNA is kept, with 54 bases framed from the first base. Trimming accounts for 1 base at V and 1 base at J, while the number of junction bases matched to no gene is 9. CDR1 is given as SQVTM and CDR2 as ANQGSEA, both from the germline V gene.

Using the deep immunoSEQ assay, multiplex PCR amplified TCR CDR3 regions from genomic DNA. Genomic DNA extracted from each cell subset was distributed evenly over all wells of several immunoSEQ 96-well plates, and each plate served as one replicate. For sorted subsets, each replicate PCR was loaded with roughly 0.2 ug genomic DNA, equivalent to 25,000 to 35,000 T cell genomes. Purified libraries were measured with a Qubit 3.0 fluorometer, size-checked on a Bioanalyzer 2100, and measured again with the KAPA Library Quantification kit. Each immunoSEQ 96-well plate was sequenced on its own single-read 150-cycle Illumina NextSeq 550 flow cell. Turning to the authors' computational methods: The immunoSEQ output contained only junctional sequences without quality scores, so filtering could not match that applied to full-length reads. Sequences were annotated with PyIR, a Python wrapper for IgBLAST v1.9, using IMGT germline references to assign V/J genes and CDR3. Reads were filtered out if the reads had weak V/J assignments (E-value above 1e-6), no CDR3, stop codons, out-of-frame junctions, or ambiguous translated residues. V3J clonotypes were defined as sequences sharing an identical inferred V gene, J gene, and CDR3 amino acid sequence. The percentage overlap between two repertoires was calculated by dividing the number of shared unique clonotypes by the size of the smaller repertoire. Three approaches were used to assess repertoire richness: RTK rarefaction, the Chao1 estimator, and Recon v2.1 estimates of unobserved clonotypes. Generation probabilities for all TCRbeta clonotypes obtained by the gDNA method from several donors were computed using OLGA. Sourced from immuneACCESS, this table was stored by TCRdb with only in-frame sequences that have V and J called. A share of the clones is absent; for the studies checked, an unresolved V gene accounts for under half, and the remainder has no known explanation. V, J and clone size are those of that table, while D and trimming were read from the DNA. This sample holds roughly 590,000 clones; 95% to 96% were observed only once. Of the sample, over 0.09% falls within the top ten clones.

Source material: naive CD8+ T cells sorted from blood. This specimen's cell subset or site label, per the study, means: CD45RA+CCR7+. This TCR derives from a woman in her twenties or thirties in good health. This chain joins TRBV29-1 to TRBJ2-1; TRBD2 matches 11 bases in the middle. The CDR3 protein: CSVEGGGLAGGSYNEQFF. The DNA sequence is TGCAGCGTTGAAGGGGGCGGGCTAGCGGGAGGTTCCTACAATGAGCAGTTCTTC.